Sequencing of this TCR beta chain was carried out in a study of metastatic and nonmetastatic thyroid tumors. About the study: Where malignant and benign thyroid patients were concerned, repertoires were compared across blood and tumor or nodule tissue. Broader study findings: It was reported that TCR beta diversity was significantly higher in malignant thyroid tumors than benign nodules, in blood and tumor.

Each patient went into thyroid surgery without having received any treatment. Ten or more counts support this clone. Its antigen is currently unknown. Trimming pared 3 bases from V and 3 bases from J, leaving 12 bases between. Germline values: CDR1 MDHEN, CDR2 SYDVKM. CDR3 length equals 15 residues. Study processing details: The study took CDR3 differences across clinicopathological groups and made a distant-metastasis classifier for papillary thyroid cancer from them. TCRdb ran MiXCR on the PCR reads. What appears here as the V and J calls and clone size reflects TCRdb's work, not the paper's. This sample has tens of thousands of clones, with around an eighth found just once.

The clonotype was recovered from a female donor with papillary thyroid cancer or a benign thyroid nodule (not recorded which). Some clones in this sample may be carry-over from other donors' samples. This chain links TRBV28 with TRBJ1-5; D is unclear. Sequencing input: tumor tissue. CDR3 loop: CASSFRTPYNQPQHF. CDR3 nucleotides: TGTGCCAGCAGTTTTCGAACCCCGTACAATCAGCCCCAGCATTTT.